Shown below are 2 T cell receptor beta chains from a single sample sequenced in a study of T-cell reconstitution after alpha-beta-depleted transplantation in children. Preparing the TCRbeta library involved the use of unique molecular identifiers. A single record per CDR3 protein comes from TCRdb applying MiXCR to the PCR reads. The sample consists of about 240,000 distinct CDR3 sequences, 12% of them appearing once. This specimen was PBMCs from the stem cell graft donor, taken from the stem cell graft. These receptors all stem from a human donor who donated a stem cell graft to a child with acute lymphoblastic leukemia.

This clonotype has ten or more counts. DNA for the CDR3: TGCAGTGCTAGTTATTCAGGGGTTTACAATGAGCAGTTCTTC. Its translation is CSASYSGVYNEQFF. V and J are TRBV20-1 and TRBJ2-1; D possibly corresponds to TRBD1 (6 bases). The CDR3 runs 14 residues. The germline V and J ends were trimmed by 3 bases and 4 bases, with 13 bases remaining between them. CDR1 and CDR2 (germline): DFQATT, SNEGSKA (reference sequence).

The CDR3 region is CASSERRDRTEAFF. Here the CDR3 DNA reads TGCGCCAGCAGTGAGCGGAGGGATCGGACTGAAGCTTTCTTT. This sequence joins TRBV10-1 and TRBJ1-1; D is unresolved. This CDR3 is built from 14 residues. The germline gives CDR1 WNHNN, CDR2 SYGVQD (reference sequence). V was pared by 2 bases and J by 5 bases, with 12 bases between.